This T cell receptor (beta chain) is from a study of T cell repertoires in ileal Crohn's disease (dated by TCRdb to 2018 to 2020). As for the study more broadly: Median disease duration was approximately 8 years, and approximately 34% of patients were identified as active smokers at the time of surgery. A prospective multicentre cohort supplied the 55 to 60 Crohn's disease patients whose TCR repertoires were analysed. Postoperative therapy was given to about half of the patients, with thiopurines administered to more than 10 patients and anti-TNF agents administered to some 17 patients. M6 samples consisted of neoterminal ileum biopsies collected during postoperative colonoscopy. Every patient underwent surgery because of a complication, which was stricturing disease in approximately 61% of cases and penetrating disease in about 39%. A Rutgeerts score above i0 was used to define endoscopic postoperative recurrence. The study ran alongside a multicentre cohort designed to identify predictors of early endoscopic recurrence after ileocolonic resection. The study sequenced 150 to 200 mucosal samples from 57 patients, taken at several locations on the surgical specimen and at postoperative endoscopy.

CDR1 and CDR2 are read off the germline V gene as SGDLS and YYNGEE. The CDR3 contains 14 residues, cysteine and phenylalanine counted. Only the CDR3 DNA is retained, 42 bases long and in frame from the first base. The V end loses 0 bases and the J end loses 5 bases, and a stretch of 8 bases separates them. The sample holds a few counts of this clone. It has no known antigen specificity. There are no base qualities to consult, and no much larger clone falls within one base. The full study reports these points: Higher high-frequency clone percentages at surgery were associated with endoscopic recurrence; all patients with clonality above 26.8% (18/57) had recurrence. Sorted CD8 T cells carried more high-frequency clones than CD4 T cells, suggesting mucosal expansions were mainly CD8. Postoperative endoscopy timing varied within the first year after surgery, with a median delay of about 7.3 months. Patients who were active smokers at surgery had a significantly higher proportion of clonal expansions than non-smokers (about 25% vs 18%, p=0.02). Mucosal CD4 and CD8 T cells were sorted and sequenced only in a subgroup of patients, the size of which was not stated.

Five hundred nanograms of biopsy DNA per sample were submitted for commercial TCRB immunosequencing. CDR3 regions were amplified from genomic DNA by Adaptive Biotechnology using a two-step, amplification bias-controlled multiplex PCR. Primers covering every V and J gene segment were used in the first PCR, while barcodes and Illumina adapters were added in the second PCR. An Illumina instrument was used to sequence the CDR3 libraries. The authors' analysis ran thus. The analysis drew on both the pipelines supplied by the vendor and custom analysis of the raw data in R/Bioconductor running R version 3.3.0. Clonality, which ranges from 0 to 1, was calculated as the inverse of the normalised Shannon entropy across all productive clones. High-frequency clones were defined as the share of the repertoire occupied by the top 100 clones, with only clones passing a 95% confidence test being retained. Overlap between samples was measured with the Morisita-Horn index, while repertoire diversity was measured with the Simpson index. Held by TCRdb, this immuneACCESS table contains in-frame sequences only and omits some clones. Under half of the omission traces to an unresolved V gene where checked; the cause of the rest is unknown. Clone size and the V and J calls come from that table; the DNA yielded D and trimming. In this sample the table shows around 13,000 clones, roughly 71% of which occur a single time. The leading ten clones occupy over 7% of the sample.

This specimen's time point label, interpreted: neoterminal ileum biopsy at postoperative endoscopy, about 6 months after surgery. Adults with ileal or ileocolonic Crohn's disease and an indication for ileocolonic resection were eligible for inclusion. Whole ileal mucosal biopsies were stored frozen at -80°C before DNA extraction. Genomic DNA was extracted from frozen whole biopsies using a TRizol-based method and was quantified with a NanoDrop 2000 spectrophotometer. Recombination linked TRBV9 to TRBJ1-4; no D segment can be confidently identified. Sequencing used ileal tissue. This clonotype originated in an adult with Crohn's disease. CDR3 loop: CASSVDLGNEKLFF. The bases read TGTGCCAGCAGCGTAGACTTGGGGAATGAAAAACTGTTTTTT.